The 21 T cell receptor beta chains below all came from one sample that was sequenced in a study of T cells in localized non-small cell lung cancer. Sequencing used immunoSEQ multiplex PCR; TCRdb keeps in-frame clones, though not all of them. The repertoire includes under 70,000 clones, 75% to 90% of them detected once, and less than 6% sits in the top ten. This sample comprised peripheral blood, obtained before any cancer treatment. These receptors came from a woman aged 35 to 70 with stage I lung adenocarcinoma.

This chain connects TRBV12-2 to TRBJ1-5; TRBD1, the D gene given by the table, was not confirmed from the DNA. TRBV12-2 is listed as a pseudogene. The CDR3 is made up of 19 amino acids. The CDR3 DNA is TGTGCAAGTCGCTTAGATCCCTTTCCCTCGTACAGGGGGGATCAGCCCCAGCATTTT. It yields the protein CASRLDPFPSYRGDQPQHF.

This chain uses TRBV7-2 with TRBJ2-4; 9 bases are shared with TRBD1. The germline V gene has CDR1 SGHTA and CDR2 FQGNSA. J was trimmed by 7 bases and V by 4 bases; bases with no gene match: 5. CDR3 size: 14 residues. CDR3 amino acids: CASSSGQGTNIQYF. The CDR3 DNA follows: TGTGCCAGCAGCTCCGGACAGGGGACGAACATTCAGTACTTC.

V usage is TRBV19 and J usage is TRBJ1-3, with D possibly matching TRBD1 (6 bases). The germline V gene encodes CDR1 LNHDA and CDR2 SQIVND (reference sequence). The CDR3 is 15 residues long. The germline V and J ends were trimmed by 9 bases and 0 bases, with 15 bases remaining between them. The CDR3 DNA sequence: TGTGCCAGCTTGAACAGGGCCAGCTCTGGAAACACCATATATTTT. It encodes CASLNRASSGNTIYF.

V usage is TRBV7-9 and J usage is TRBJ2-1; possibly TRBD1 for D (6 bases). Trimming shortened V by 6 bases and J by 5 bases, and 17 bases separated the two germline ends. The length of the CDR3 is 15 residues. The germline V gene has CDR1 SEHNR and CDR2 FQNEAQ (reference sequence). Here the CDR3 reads CASSPDWGPNNEQFF. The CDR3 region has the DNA TGTGCCAGCAGTCCCGACTGGGGGCCAAACAATGAGCAGTTCTTC.

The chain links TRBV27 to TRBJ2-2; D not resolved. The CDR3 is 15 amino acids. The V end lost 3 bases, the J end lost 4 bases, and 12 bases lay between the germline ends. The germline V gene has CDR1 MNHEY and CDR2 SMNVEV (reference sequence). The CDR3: CASSFSPYGTGELFF. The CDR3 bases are TGTGCCAGCAGTTTTAGCCCCTATGGCACCGGGGAGCTGTTTTTT.

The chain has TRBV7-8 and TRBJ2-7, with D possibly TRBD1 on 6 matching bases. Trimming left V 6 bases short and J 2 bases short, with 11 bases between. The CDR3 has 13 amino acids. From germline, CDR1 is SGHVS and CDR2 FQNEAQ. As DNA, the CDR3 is TGTGCCAGCAGTCGAACAGGGACCTACGAGCAGTACTTC. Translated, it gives CASSRTGTYEQYF.

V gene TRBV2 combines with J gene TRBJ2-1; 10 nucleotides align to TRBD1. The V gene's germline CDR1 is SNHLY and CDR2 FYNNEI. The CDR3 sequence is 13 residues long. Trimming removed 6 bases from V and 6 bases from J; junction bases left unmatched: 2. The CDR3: CASSWTGGNEQFF. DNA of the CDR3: TGTGCCAGCAGCTGGACAGGGGGCAATGAGCAGTTCTTC. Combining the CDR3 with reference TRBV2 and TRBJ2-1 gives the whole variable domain EPEVTQTPSHQVTQMGQEVILRCVPISNHLYFYWYRQILGQKVEFLVSFYNNEISEKSEIFDDQFSVERPDGSNFTLKIRSTKLEDSAMYFCASSWTGGNEQFFGPGTRLTVL.

The CDR3 is CVVRRVGNEKLFF. DNA of the CDR3: TGTGTCGTACGGAGGGTCGGGAATGAAAAACTGTTTTTT. The chain carries TRBV15 and TRBJ1-4; D remains unclear. The CDR3 contains 13 residues. Germline V gives CDR1 LNHNV, CDR2 YYDKDF (reference sequence).

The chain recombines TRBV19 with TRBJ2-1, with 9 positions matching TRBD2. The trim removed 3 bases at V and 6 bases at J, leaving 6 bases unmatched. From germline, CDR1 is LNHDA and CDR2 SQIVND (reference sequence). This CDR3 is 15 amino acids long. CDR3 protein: CASSIVGSGGNEQFF. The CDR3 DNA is TGTGCCAGTAGTATTGTTGGTAGCGGGGGCAATGAGCAGTTCTTC.

This CDR3 is CASSLGGGATNEKLFF. CDR3 bases: TGTGCCAGCAGCTTGGGGGGCGGTGCAACTAATGAAAAACTGTTTTTT. This chain links TRBV5-4 with TRBJ1-4; D possibly corresponds to TRBD1 (5 bases). From germline, CDR1 is SGHNT and CDR2 YYREEE (reference sequence). V lost 0 bases to trimming and J lost 0 bases, with 9 bases between them. This CDR3 region has 16 residues.

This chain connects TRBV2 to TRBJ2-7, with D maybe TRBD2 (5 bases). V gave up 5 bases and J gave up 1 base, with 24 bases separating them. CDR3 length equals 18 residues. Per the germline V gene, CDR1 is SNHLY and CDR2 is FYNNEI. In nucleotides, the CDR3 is TGTGCCAGCAGTCGAGGGTTCTTGCAAACCTCAGGATCCTACGAGCAGTACTTC. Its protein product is CASSRGFLQTSGSYEQYF.

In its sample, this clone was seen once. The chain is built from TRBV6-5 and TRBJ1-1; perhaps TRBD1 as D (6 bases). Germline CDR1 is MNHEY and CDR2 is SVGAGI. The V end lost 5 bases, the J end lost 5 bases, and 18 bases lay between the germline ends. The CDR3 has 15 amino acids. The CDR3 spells CASSTPAKGGTEAFF. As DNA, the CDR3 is TGTGCCAGCAGTACGCCCGCGAAGGGGGGAACTGAAGCTTTCTTT.

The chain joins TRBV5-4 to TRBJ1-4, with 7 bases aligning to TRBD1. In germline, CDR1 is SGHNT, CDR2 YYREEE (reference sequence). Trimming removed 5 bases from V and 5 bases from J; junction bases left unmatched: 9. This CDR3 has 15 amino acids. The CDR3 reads CASSNAGTVNEKLFF. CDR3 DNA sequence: TGTGCCAGCAGTAATGCCGGGACAGTGAATGAAAAACTGTTTTTT.

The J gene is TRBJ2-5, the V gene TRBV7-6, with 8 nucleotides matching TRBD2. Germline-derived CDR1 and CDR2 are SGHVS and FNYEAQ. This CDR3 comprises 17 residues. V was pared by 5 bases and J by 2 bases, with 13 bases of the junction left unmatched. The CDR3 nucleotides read TGTGCCAGCAGCACTCTCAAGCGGGGGAGCTTTCAAGAGACCCAGTACTTC. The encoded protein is CASSTLKRGSFQETQYF.

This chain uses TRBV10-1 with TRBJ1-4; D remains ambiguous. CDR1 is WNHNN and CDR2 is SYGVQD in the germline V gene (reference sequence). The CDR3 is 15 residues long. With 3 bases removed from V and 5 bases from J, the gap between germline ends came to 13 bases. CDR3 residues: CASSEGWSTNEKLFF. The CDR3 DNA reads TGCGCCAGCAGTGAAGGTTGGAGTACCAATGAAAAACTGTTTTTT.

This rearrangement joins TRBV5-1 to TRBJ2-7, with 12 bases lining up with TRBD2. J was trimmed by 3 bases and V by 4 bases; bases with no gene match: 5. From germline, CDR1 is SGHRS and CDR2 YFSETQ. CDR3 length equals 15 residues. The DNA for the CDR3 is TGCGCCAGCAGCCCTCCTAGCGGGGGGGGCTACGAGCAGTACTTC. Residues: CASSPPSGGGYEQYF.

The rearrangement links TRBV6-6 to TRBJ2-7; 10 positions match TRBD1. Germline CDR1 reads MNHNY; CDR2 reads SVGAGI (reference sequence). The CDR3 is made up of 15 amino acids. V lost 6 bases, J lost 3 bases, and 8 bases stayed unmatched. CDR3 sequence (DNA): TGTGCCAGCAGCTTGGGACAGGGGTTTGACTACGAGCAGTACTTC. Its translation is CASSLGQGFDYEQYF.

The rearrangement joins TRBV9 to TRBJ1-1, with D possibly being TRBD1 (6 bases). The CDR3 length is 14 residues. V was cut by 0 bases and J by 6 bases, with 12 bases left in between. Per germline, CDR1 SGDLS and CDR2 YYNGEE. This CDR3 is CASSVAPGDAEAFF. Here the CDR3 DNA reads TGTGCCAGCAGCGTAGCTCCAGGGGACGCTGAAGCTTTCTTT.

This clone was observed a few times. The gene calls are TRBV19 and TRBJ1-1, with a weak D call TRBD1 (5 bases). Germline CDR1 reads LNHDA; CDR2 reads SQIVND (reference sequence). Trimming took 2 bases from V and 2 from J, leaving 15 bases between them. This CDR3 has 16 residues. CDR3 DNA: TGTGCCAGTAGTATACCTAGAATGACAGCAAACACTGAAGCTTTCTTT. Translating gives CASSIPRMTANTEAFF.

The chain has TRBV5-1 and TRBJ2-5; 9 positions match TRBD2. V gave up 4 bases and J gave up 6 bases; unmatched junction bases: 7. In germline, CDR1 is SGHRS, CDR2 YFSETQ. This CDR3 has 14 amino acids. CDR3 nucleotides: TGCGCCAGCAGCCCCGGGACTAGCTTCCAGACCCAGTACTTC. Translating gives CASSPGTSFQTQYF.

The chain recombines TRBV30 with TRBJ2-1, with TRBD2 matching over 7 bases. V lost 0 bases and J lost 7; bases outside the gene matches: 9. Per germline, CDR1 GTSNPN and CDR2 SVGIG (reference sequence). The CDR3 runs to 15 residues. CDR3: CAWSVTAGEGNEQFF. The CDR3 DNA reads TGTGCCTGGAGTGTAACCGCGGGGGAGGGTAATGAGCAGTTCTTC.